These T cell receptor beta chains were read from a single sample in a study of T-cell reconstitution after alpha-beta-depleted transplantation in children. One entry per CDR3 protein, called by TCRdb with MiXCR from the PCR reads. The table includes approximately 630,000 distinct CDR3 sequences, 13% detected once. Sequencing was performed on PBMCs, taken before TCRalphabeta/CD19-depleted stem cell transplant. The origin of the receptors is a girl aged 2 to 9 with congenital amegakaryocytic thrombocytopenia, due to receive a stem cell transplant. The CDR3 runs from the conserved cysteine through the conserved F or W. Fields, in order: D gene, clone size, J gene, V gene, CDR3 DNA, CDR3 protein. The D gene is left open where the match is weak. Some rows mark clone size as missing; the rest say once, few, many or name a class of expanded clone.

D: TRBD2; size: many; J: TRBJ2-1; V: TRBV10-3; DNA: TGTGCCACTCTGATGGGGCTAGCGGGAATCAATGAGCAGTTCTTC; CDR3: CATLMGLAGINEQFF
D: -; size: many; J: TRBJ2-2; V: TRBV20-1; DNA: TGCAGTGCTAGATATTCAGGCAGAAACACCGGGGAGCTGTTTTTT; CDR3: CSARYSGRNTGELFF
D: -; size: -; J: TRBJ2-1; V: TRBV12-3/TRBV12-4; DNA: TGTGCCAGCAGTGCCCTTTTGCGGGGTAGCTCCTACAATGAGCAGTTCTTC; CDR3: CASSALLRGSSYNEQFF
D: TRBD2; size: -; J: TRBJ2-3; V: TRBV20-1; DNA: TGCAGTGCTAGTGCACTAGCGACAGATACGCAGTATTTT; CDR3: CSASALATDTQYF
D: TRBD1; size: many; J: TRBJ1-1; V: TRBV6-1; DNA: TGTGCCAGCAGTACACGGGACAGCGGCACTGAAGCTTTCTTT; CDR3: CASSTRDSGTEAFF
D: -; size: -; J: TRBJ1-2; V: TRBV7-8; DNA: TGTGCCAGCAGCTTAGAGGTTTTGGGCGGCTACACCTTC; CDR3: CASSLEVLGGYTF
D: -; size: few; J: TRBJ2-1; V: TRBV3-1; DNA: TGTGCCAGCAGCCAAGATTCAGCGGCGCTGGGAGAGCAGTTCTTC; CDR3: CASSQDSAALGEQFF
D: -; size: many; J: TRBJ1-5; V: TRBV10-3; DNA: TGTGCCATCAGCCAAAGTAAAGAGGGTCATCAGCCCCAGCATTTT; CDR3: CAISQSKEGHQPQHF
D: -; size: many; J: TRBJ2-5; V: TRBV20-1; DNA: TGCAGTGCTGGTCGGGAGACCCAGTACTTC; CDR3: CSAGRETQYF
D: TRBD2; size: -; J: TRBJ2-7; V: TRBV27; DNA: TGTGCCAGCAGTTCCTCGGGACTACCGTTCTACGAGCAGTACTTC; CDR3: CASSSSGLPFYEQYF
D: -; size: -; J: TRBJ1-3; V: TRBV12-3/TRBV12-4; DNA: TGTGCCAGCAGCTGGGACGGCGGTGGGTATGGAAACACCATATATTTT; CDR3: CASSWDGGGYGNTIYF
D: -; size: many; J: TRBJ1-2; V: TRBV2; DNA: TGTGCCAGCAGCACCCGTTCCCAAGGCTATGGCTACACCTTC; CDR3: CASSTRSQGYGYTF
D: -; size: many; J: TRBJ2-3; V: TRBV7-2; DNA: TGTGCCAGCAGTTATCCGGCCCGGTGGATTCCGCAGTATTTT; CDR3: CASSYPARWIPQYF
D: TRBD1; size: -; J: TRBJ2-3; V: TRBV11-3; DNA: TGTGCCAGCAGTTCTTCCCCCGGGACAGGGGAGCGAGATACGCAGTATTTT; CDR3: CASSSSPGTGERDTQYF
D: -; size: many; J: TRBJ2-1; V: TRBV7-9; DNA: TGTGCCAGCAGGGTCGGGAGACTCCATGAGCAGTTCTTC; CDR3: CASRVGRLHEQFF
D: -; size: many; J: TRBJ1-1; V: TRBV20-1; DNA: TGCAGTGCTAGAGATTGGCCGGGGACCACTGAAGCTTTCTTT; CDR3: CSARDWPGTTEAFF
D: -; size: -; J: TRBJ1-2; V: TRBV5-6; DNA: TGTGCCAGCAGCTTAAATTCGGTTCCCAGCTATGGCTACACCTTC; CDR3: CASSLNSVPSYGYTF
D: -; size: -; J: TRBJ1-2; V: TRBV12-3/TRBV12-4; DNA: TGTGCCAGCAGTTTCAGGACGGTCTATGGCTACACCTTC; CDR3: CASSFRTVYGYTF
D: -; size: many; J: TRBJ2-5; V: TRBV20-1; DNA: TGCAGTGCTAGAGATCGAGGGGTTTGGGAGACCCAGTACTTC; CDR3: CSARDRGVWETQYF
D: TRBD2; size: many; J: TRBJ2-2; V: TRBV5-1; DNA: TGCGCCAGCAGCGGAACGGGACTAGCGGGAGACACCGGGGAGCTGTTTTTT; CDR3: CASSGTGLAGDTGELFF
D: TRBD2; size: many; J: TRBJ2-1; V: TRBV10-3; DNA: TGTGCCATCAGTGATCCTCGACTAGCGGGAGGGCATGAGCAGTTCTTC; CDR3: CAISDPRLAGGHEQFF
D: -; size: -; J: TRBJ1-2; V: TRBV12-3/TRBV12-4; DNA: TGTGCCAGCAGTGAACAGGTCTACTATGGCTACACCTTC; CDR3: CASSEQVYYGYTF
D: -; size: few; J: TRBJ1-5; V: TRBV28; DNA: TGTGCCAGCAGGGAGGGGGGGCTTCAGCCCCAGCATTTT; CDR3: CASREGGLQPQHF
D: TRBD2; size: -; J: TRBJ2-1; V: TRBV19; DNA: TGTGCCAGTAAGGCACTAGCGGGAGCCCATGAGCAGTTCTTC; CDR3: CASKALAGAHEQFF
D: TRBD2; size: -; J: TRBJ2-1; V: TRBV7-9; DNA: TGTGCCAGCTCCATCGCGGGAGGCTCCTACAATGAGCAGTTCTTC; CDR3: CASSIAGGSYNEQFF
D: -; size: -; J: TRBJ1-2; V: TRBV20-1; DNA: TGCAGTGCTATTCGGGCGGATGGCTACACCTTC; CDR3: CSAIRADGYTF
D: TRBD2; size: -; J: TRBJ2-3; V: TRBV14; DNA: TGTGCCAGCAGTGTTGCGGGAGCAGATACGCAGTATTTT; CDR3: CASSVAGADTQYF
D: TRBD2; size: -; J: TRBJ2-1; V: TRBV5-1; DNA: TGCGCCAGCACCCCGGTACTGGCTAGCGGGAGTGGATCCAATGAGCAGTTCTTC; CDR3: CASTPVLASGSGSNEQFF
D: TRBD1; size: -; J: TRBJ2-5; V: TRBV9; DNA: TGTGCCAGCAGCGCCACAGGGGGCGCGGGGTTCCAAGAGACCCAGTACTTC; CDR3: CASSATGGAGFQETQYF
D: TRBD2; size: few; J: TRBJ2-1; V: TRBV28; DNA: TGTGCCAGCAGAAGACTAGCGGGAGTCATGAATGAGCAGTTCTTC; CDR3: CASRRLAGVMNEQFF
D: TRBD2; size: many; J: TRBJ2-7; V: TRBV29-1; DNA: TGCAGCGTTGAAGATTGGGGGAGGGGAGGCTCCTACGAGCAGTACTTC; CDR3: CSVEDWGRGGSYEQYF
D: TRBD1; size: many; J: TRBJ2-3; V: TRBV7-8; DNA: TGTGCCAGCAGCCCGAACAGGGGGCGTACAGATACGCAGTATTTT; CDR3: CASSPNRGRTDTQYF
D: -; size: few; J: TRBJ2-1; V: TRBV7-8; DNA: TGTGCCAGCAGCCCCGTCCGGCTGCTCTACAATGAGCAGTTCTTC; CDR3: CASSPVRLLYNEQFF
D: TRBD1; size: -; J: TRBJ1-5; V: TRBV7-2; DNA: TGTGCCAGCAGCCAACGGACAGGGGGCCTCAATCAGCCCCAGCATTTT; CDR3: CASSQRTGGLNQPQHF
D: -; size: -; J: TRBJ1-1; V: TRBV18; DNA: TGTGCCAGCTCACCACTCAGGGGCTCGGAAACTGAAGCTTTCTTT; CDR3: CASSPLRGSETEAFF
D: -; size: many; J: TRBJ2-5; V: TRBV20-1; DNA: TGCAGTGCTAGAGGGTGGGGTACCCAAGAGACCCAGTACTTC; CDR3: CSARGWGTQETQYF
D: TRBD2; size: many; J: TRBJ2-7; V: TRBV20-1; DNA: TGCAGTGCTAGCCCCCTAGCGGGAAACTTCTACGAGCAGTACTTC; CDR3: CSASPLAGNFYEQYF